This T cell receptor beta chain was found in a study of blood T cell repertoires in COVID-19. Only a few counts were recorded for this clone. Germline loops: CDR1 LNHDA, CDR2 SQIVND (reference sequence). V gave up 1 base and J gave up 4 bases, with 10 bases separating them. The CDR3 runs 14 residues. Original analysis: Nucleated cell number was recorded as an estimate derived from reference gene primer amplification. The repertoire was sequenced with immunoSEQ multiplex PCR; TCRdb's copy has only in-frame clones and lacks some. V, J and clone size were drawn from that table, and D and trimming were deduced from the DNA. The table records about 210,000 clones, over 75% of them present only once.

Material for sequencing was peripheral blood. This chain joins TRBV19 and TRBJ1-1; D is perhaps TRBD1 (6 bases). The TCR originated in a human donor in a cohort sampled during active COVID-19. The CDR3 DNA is TGTGCCAGTAGTATAGTTGGGGGCGGCACTGAAGCTTTCTTT. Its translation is CASSIVGGGTEAFF. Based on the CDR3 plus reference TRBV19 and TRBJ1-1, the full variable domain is DGGITQSPKYLFRKEGQNVTLSCEQNLNHDAMYWYRQDPGQGLRLIYYSQIVNDFQKGDIAEGYSVSREKKESFPLTVTSAQKNPTAFYLCASSIVGGGTEAFFGQGTRLTVV.